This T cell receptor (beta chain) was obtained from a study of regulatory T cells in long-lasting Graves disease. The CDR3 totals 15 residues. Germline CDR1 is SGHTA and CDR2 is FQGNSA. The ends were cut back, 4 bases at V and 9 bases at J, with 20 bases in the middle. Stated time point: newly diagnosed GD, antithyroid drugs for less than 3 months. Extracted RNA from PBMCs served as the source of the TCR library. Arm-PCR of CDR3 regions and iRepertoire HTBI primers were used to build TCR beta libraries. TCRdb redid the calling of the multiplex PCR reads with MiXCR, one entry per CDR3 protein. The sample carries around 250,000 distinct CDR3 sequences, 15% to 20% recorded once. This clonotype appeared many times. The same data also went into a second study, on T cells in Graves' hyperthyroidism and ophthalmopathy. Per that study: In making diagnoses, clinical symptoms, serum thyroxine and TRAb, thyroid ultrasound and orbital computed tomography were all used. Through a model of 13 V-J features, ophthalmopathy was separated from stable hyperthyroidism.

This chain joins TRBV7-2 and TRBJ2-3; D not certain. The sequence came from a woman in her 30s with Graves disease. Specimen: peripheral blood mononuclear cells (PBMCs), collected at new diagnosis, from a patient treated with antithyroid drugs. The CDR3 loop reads CASSSDRTTMGTQYF. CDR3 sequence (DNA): TGTGCCAGCAGCTCTGATCGGACGACGATGGGGACGCAGTATTTT. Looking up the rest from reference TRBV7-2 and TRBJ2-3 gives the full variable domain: GAGVSQSPSNKVTEKGKDVELRCDPISGHTALYWYRQSLGQGLEFLIYFQGNSAPDKSGLPSDRFSAERTGGSVSTLTIQRTQQEDSAVYLCASSSDRTTMGTQYFGPGTRLTVL.